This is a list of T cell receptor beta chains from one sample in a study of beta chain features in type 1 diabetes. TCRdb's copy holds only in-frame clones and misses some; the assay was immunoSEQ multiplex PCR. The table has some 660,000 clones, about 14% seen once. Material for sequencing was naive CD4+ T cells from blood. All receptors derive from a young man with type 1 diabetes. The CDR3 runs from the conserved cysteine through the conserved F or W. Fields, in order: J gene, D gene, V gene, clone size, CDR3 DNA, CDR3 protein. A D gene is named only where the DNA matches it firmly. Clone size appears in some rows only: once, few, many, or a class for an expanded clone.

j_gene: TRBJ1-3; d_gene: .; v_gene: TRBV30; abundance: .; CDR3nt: TGTGCCTGGAACGGACTATCTGGAAACACCATATATTTT; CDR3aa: CAWNGLSGNTIYF
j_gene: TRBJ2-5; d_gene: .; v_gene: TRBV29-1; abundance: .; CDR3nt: TGCAGCGGGACGCTGGCGGGGGCCAGGGAGACCCAGTACTTC; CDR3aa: CSGTLAGARETQYF
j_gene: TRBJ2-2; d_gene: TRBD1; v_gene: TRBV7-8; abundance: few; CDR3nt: TGTGCCAGCAGCTTACAGGGGGCGCCCGGGGAGCTGTTTTTT; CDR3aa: CASSLQGAPGELFF
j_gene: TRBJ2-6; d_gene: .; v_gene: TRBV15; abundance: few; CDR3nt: TGTGCCACCAGCAGACACTTCACTGGGAGCTCTGGGGCCAACGTCCTGACTTTC; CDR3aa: CATSRHFTGSSGANVLTF
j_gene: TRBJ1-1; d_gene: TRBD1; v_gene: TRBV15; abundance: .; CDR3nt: TGTGCCACCAGCAGAGTGACAGGGGAAGCTTTCTTT; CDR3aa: CATSRVTGEAFF
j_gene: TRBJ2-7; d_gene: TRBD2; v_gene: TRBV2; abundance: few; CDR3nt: TGTGCCAGCAGTGAGGGGGGAACTAGCGGGAGTTACGAGCAGTACTTC; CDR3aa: CASSEGGTSGSYEQYF
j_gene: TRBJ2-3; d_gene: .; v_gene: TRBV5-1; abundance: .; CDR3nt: TGCGCCAGCACCCTCCTGGGAGATACGCAGTATTTT; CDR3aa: CASTLLGDTQYF
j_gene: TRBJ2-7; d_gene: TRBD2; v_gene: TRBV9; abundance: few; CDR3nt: TGTGCCAGCAGCCTTACTAGCGGGAGCTCCTACGAGCAGTACTTC; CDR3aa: CASSLTSGSSYEQYF
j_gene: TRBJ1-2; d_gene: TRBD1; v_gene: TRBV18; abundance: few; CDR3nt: TGTGCCAGCTCACCACCTTCCGGGACAGGTTCCTATGGCTACACCTTC; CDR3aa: CASSPPSGTGSYGYTF
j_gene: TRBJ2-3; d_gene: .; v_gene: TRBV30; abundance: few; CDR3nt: TGTGCCTGGAGTGTACTCGCGTATAGCACAGATACGCAGTATTTT; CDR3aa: CAWSVLAYSTDTQYF
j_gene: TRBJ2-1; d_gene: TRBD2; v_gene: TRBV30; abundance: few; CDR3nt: TGTGCCTGGACTAGCGGCACCTACAATGAGCAGTTCTTC; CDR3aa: CAWTSGTYNEQFF
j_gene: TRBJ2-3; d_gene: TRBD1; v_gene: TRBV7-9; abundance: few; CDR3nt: TGTGCCAGCAGCTTGGTGACAGGGGGTACAGATACGCAGTATTTT; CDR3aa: CASSLVTGGTDTQYF
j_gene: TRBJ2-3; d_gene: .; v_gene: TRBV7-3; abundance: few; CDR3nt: TGTGCCAGCAGCCCTGTTGGGCTTACAGATACGCAGTATTTT; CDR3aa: CASSPVGLTDTQYF
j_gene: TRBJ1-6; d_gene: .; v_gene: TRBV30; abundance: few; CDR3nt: TGTGCCTGGACCCTGACAGTTGGCGTATCACCCCTCCACTTT; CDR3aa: CAWTLTVGVSPLHF
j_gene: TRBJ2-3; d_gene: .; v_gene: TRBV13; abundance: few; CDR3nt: TGTGCCAGCAGCTTCCTTAGCGGTCCTAGCACAGATACGCAGTATTTT; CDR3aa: CASSFLSGPSTDTQYF
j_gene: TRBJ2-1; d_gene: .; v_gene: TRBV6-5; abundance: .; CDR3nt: TGTGCCAGCAGTTACCGGCTCAATGAGCAGTTCTTC; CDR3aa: CASSYRLNEQFF
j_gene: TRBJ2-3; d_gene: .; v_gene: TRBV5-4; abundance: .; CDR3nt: TGTGCCAGCAGCTTTGACTCCAGAGGGACGCAGTATTTT; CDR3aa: CASSFDSRGTQYF
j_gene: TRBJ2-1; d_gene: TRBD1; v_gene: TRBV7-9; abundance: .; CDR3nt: TGTGCCAGCAGAACGGACAGGGAGAACAATGAGCAGTTCTTC; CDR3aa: CASRTDRENNEQFF
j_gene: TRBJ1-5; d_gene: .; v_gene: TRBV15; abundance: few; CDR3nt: TGTGCCACCAGCTCACTCCCCACGACCTCGGGGGCCGGCAATCAGCCCCAGCATTTT; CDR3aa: CATSSLPTTSGAGNQPQHF
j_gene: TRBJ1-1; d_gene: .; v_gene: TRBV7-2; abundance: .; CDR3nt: TGTGCCAGCAGCTTAGCGACGACCGCGAACACTGAAGCTTTCTTT; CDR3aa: CASSLATTANTEAFF
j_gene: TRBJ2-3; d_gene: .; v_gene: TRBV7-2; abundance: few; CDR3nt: TGTGCCAGCAGCTTAGTTAGCCCGGATACGCAGTATTTT; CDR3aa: CASSLVSPDTQYF
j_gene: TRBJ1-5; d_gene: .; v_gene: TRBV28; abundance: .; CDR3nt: TGTGCCAGCAGCAGCCTAGGCCAGCCCCAGCATTTT; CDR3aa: CASSSLGQPQHF
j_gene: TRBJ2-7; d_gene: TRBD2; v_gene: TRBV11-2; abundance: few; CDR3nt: TGTGCCAGCAGCCGCCCCCCCCTAGCGGGGTCCTACGAGCAGTACTTC; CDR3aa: CASSRPPLAGSYEQYF
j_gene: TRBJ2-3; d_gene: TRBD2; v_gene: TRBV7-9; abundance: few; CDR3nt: TGTGCCAGCAGCGCCCCGGGACTAGCAGCAGATACGCAGTATTTT; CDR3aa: CASSAPGLAADTQYF
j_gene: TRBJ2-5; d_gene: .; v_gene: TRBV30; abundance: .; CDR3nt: TGTGCCTGGAGTAGAGGGATCCAAGAGACCCAGTACTTC; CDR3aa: CAWSRGIQETQYF
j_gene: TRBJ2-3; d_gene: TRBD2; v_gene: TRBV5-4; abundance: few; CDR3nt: TGTGCCAGCAACCACCGGGGGGTGTCATCAAGCACAGATACGCAGTATTTT; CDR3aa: CASNHRGVSSSTDTQYF
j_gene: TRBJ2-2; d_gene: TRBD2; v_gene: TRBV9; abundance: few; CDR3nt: TGTGCCAGCAGCGTAACGAGTATGCGGGAGGTGACCGGGGAGCTGTTTTTT; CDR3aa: CASSVTSMREVTGELFF
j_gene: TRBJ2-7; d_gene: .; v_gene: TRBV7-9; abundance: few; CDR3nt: TGTGCCAGCAGCTTAGCGTCCTCCTACGAGCAGTACTTC; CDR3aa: CASSLASSYEQYF
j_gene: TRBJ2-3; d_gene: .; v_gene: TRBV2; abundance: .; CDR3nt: TGTGCCAGCAGTGAGGGGAAGAACGTGGCGGTAACTACGCAGTATTTT; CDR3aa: CASSEGKNVAVTTQYF
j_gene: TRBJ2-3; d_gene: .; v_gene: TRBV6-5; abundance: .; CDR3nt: TGTGCCAGCAGTTCCGGGTCCCAGGGCACAGATACGCAGTATTTT; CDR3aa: CASSSGSQGTDTQYF
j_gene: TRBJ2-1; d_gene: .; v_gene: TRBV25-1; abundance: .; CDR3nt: TGTGCCAGCAGTGTCGAGCACTCCTACAATGAGCAGTTCTTC; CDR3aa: CASSVEHSYNEQFF
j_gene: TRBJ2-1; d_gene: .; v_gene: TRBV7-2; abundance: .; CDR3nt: TGTGCCAGCAGTTCACTCCCGATCGTCGGTTTAGGGCTCGAGCAGTTCTTC; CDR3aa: CASSSLPIVGLGLEQFF
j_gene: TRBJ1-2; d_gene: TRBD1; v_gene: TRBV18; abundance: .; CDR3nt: TGTGCCAGCTCCCCCCGGGACAGGGTCAATGGCTACACCTTC; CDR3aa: CASSPRDRVNGYTF
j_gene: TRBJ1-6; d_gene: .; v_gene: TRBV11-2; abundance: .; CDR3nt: TGTGCCAGCAGCCTAGACAGTCGCTCCTATAATTCACCCCTCCACTTT; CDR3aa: CASSLDSRSYNSPLHF
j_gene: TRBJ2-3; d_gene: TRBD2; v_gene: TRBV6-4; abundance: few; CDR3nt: TGTGCCAGCAGTAGCGGGGTCTCAGATACGCAGTATTTT; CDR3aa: CASSSGVSDTQYF
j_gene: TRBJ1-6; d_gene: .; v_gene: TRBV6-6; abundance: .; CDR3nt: TGTGCCAGCAACCCTCTTATGGATAATTCACCCCTCCACTTT; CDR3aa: CASNPLMDNSPLHF
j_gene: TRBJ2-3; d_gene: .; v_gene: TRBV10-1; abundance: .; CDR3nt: TGCGCCTGCTCGAAGGAGACAGATACGCAGTATTTT; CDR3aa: CACSKETDTQYF
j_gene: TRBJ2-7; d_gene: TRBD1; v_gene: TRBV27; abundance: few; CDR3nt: TGTGCCAGCAGTCCCGACAGGGGGAGGGAGCAGTACTTC; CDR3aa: CASSPDRGREQYF
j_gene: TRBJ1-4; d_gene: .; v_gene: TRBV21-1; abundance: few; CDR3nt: TGTGCCAGCAGTCCACAGGGGATTAATGAAAAACTGTTTTTT; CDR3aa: CASSPQGINEKLFF
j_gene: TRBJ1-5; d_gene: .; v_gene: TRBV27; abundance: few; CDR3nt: TGTGCCAGCAGTTTAGGCAATCAGCCCCAGCATTTT; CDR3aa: CASSLGNQPQHF
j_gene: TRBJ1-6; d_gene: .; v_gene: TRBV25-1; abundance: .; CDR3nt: TGTGCCAGCAGTCCTCATTACGCCTATAATTCACCCCTCCACTTT; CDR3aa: CASSPHYAYNSPLHF
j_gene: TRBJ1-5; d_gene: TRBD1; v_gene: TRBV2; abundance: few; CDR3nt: TGTGCCAGCAAGGCCACAGGGGACCAGCCCCAGCATTTT; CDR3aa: CASKATGDQPQHF
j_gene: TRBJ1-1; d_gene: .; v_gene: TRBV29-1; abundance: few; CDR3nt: TGCAGCGTTGAAGAAAGTGGGCGATTTAACACTGAAGCTTTCTTT; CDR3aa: CSVEESGRFNTEAFF
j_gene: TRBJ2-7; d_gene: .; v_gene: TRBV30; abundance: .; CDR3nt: TGTGCCTGGAGACAGACCCCCGGCAGACAAAGCTCCTACGAGCAGTACTTC; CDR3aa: CAWRQTPGRQSSYEQYF
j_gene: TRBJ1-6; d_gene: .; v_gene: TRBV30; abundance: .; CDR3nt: TGTGCCTGGAGTGTACGAGCGTCAGGGGATGTCTCACCCCTCCACTTT; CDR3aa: CAWSVRASGDVSPLHF
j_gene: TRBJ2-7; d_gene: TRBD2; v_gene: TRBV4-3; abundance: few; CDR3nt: TGCGCCAGCAGCCGCAGCGAGAGCGGGGGGGCACTCTACGAGCAGTACTTC; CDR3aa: CASSRSESGGALYEQYF
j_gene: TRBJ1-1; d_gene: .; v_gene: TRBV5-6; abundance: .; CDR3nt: TGTGCCAGCAGCTTGCAGGGCAGGGGAGTTTTAGGGAACACTGAAGCTTTCTTT; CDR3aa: CASSLQGRGVLGNTEAFF
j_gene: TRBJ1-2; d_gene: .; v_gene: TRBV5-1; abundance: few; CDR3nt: TGCGCCAGCAGCTTGGAGATAGCAGGGGATGGCTATGGCTACACCTTC; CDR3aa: CASSLEIAGDGYGYTF
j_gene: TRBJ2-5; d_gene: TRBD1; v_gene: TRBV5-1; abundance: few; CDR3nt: TGCGCCAGCAGCCTTCAGGGGGCTGAAGAGACCCAGTACTTC; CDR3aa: CASSLQGAEETQYF
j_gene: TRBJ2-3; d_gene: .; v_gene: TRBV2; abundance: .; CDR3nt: TGTGCCAGCAGTGGGAAGCGGGTACCTAGCACAGATACGCAGTATTTT; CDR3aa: CASSGKRVPSTDTQYF